This T cell receptor (beta chain) was identified during a study of T cell changes during pregnancy in multiple sclerosis. With regard to this clone: A junction end diverges from the germline sequence, so it may reflect a read error.

Looked up from germline, CDR1 is KGHSH and CDR2 is LQKENI. This CDR3 is built from 14 residues. Clones were sequenced by immunoSEQ multiplex PCR, and TCRdb holds only the in-frame ones, with some missing. The sample shows fewer than 45,000 clones, roughly 89% of them seen only once. The V gene is TRBV18, the J gene TRBJ1-5; TRBD1 matches at 10 bases. This sequence was found in a female donor with multiple sclerosis, enrolled in a pregnancy study. Sequences were derived from CD4+ T cells from peripheral blood mononuclear cells, sampled in the first trimester of pregnancy. CDR3 loop: CASSLGQGSKPQHF. The CDR3 region has the DNA TGCGCCAGCTCACTGGGACAGGGGTCAAAGCCCCAGCATTTT.